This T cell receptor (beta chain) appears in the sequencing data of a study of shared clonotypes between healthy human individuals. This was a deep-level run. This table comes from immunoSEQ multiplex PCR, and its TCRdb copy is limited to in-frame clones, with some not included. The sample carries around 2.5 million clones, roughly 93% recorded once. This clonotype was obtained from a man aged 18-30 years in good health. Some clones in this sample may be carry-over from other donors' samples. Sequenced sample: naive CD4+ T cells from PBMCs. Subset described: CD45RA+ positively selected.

DNA of the CDR3: TGTGCCAGCAGCCCAAAGACTAGCACAGATACGCAGTATTTT. Encoded protein: CASSPKTSTDTQYF. This chain uses TRBV5-6 with TRBJ2-3; D not resolved. The CDR3 spans 14 residues. Trimming left V 4 bases short and J 0 bases short, with 9 bases between. Germline CDR1 is SGHDT and CDR2 is YYEEEE.